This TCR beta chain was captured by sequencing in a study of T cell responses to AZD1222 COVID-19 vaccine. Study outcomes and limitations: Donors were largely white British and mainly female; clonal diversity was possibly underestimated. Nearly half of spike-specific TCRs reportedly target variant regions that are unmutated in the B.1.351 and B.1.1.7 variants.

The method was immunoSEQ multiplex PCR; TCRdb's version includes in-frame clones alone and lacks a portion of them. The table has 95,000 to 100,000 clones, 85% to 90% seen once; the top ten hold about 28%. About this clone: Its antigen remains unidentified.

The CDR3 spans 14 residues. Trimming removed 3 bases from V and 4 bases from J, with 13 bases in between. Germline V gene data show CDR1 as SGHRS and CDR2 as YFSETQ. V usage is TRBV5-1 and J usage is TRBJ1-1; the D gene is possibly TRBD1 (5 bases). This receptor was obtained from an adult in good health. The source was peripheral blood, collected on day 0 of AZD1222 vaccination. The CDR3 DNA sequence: TGCGCCAGCAGCTCCGGGACTTTGGGCACTGAAGCTTTCTTT. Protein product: CASSSGTLGTEAFF.